This T cell receptor (beta chain) was sequenced during a study of CD8+CD57+ T cells in acquired aplastic anemia. In the study overall: When averaged, DNA from sorted CD4+ and CD8+ cells came to 3 to 4 ug.

Sequencing was done on patients that had shown CD8+CD57+ cell expansion by flow cytometry. This clonotype showed up just once. V trimming: 4 bases; J trimming: 6 bases; junction bases outside the gene matches: 4. The CDR3 covers 14 residues. CDR1 and CDR2 (germline): SGHTA, FQGTGA. TCR beta VDJ combinations and CDR3 sequences were profiled from genomic DNA. TCRdb re-analysed the reads in MiXCR, keeping a single row per CDR3 protein. The data show about 160,000 distinct CDR3 sequences, less than 60% seen once. Sequencing used sorted CD4+, CD8+, or CD8+CD57+ T cells (not recorded which) from PBMCs. The clonotype comes from a human donor with aplastic anemia. This chain connects TRBV7-3 to TRBJ2-3, with TRBD2 matching 10 bases. The CDR3 reads CASSSSGGEDTQYF. The CDR3 region has the DNA TGTGCCAGCAGCTCTAGCGGGGGCGAGGATACGCAGTATTTT.